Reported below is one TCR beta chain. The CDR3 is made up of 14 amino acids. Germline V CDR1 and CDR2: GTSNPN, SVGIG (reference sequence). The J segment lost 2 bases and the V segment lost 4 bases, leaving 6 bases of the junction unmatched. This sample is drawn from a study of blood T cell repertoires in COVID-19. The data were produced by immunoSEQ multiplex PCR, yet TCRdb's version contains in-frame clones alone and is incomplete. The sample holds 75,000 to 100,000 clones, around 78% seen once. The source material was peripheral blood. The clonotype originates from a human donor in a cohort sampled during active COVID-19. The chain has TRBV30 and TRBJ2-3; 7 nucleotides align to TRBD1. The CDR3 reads CAWTDRLNTDTQYF. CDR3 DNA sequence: TGTGCCTGGACGGACAGGCTGAACACAGATACGCAGTATTTT.